Sequencing of this T cell receptor beta chain was carried out in a study of cytomegalovirus exposure and HLA in healthy donors. Each of the donors was a healthy bone marrow donor. Of note for this clone: Its specificity is unknown.

The PCR made use of 60 Vbeta and 13 Jbeta primers. The repertoire was sequenced with immunoSEQ multiplex PCR; TCRdb's copy has only in-frame clones and lacks some. The data hold about 170,000 clones, with about 80% observed a single time. Study-wide findings and caveats: It was likely that a cluster of highly shared sequence variants was a sequencing artifact.

V shed 4 bases and J shed 7 bases, with 21 bases lying between them. The CDR3 sequence is 16 residues long. The chain couples TRBV5-3 to TRBJ2-1, with a possible D match to TRBD1 (6 bases). TRBV5-3 is placed among ORFs of uncertain function. Sequenced: PBMCs. This TCR derives from a man younger than 35 in good health and CMV-seronegative. CDR3 residues: CARSPAATRGKNEQFF. The DNA for the CDR3 is TGTGCCAGAAGCCCGGCTGCGACCAGGGGAAAGAATGAGCAGTTCTTC.